The 20 T cell receptor beta chains given below trace back to one sample, sequenced in a study of cytomegalovirus exposure and HLA in healthy donors. The method was immunoSEQ multiplex PCR; TCRdb's version includes in-frame clones alone and lacks a portion of them. The sample has about 92,000 clones; approximately 93% are singletons. Sequenced input: PBMCs. These TCRs come from a woman aged 25-40 years in good health and CMV-seropositive.

This chain connects TRBV11-1 to TRBJ1-2, with D possibly TRBD1 on 5 matching bases. Germline CDR1 is SGHAT and CDR2 is FQDESV (reference sequence). This CDR3 region has 16 residues. Between the trimmed V and J ends, which lost 7 bases and 7 bases, there was a span of 25 bases. The CDR3 DNA follows: TGTGCCAGCACCACCGAAGGGCAGGGTGAGGCCTCTGGCTACACCTTC. Encoded protein: CASTTEGQGEASGYTF. The whole variable domain, filled in from reference TRBV11-1 and TRBJ1-2, reads EAEVAQSPRYKITEKSQAVAFWCDPISGHATLYWYRQILGQGPELLVQFQDESVVDDSQLPKDRFSAERLKGVDSTLKIQPAELGDSAMYLCASTTEGQGEASGYTFGSGTRLTVV.

This clone is a singleton in its sample. The V gene is TRBV28, the J gene TRBJ2-7; 13 nucleotides line up with TRBD2. J was trimmed by 4 bases and V by 4 bases; bases with no gene match: 10. CDR3 length: 17 amino acids. Germline-derived CDR1 and CDR2 are MDHEN and SYDVKM. The chain's CDR3 is CASSWSGTSGNGYEQYF. The CDR3 DNA follows: TGTGCCAGCAGTTGGTCCGGGACTAGCGGGAACGGTTACGAGCAGTACTTC.

J is TRBJ2-2 and V is TRBV5-1; 8 bases fit TRBD2. In germline, CDR1 is SGHRS, CDR2 YFSETQ. The CDR3 runs 15 residues. Trimming took 1 base from V and 7 from J; bases not matched to a gene: 6. CDR3 protein: CASSLPGGPSGELFF. In nucleotides, the CDR3 is TGCGCCAGCAGCTTGCCGGGAGGGCCAAGCGGGGAGCTGTTTTTT.

V and J are TRBV9 and TRBJ2-2, with 10 bases fitting TRBD2. The CDR3 is 15 residues long. With 3 bases clipped from V and 3 bases from J, the junction kept 2 bases outside the gene matches. CDR1 is SGDLS and CDR2 is YYNGEE in the germline V gene. DNA for the CDR3: TGTGCCAGCAGCGCCCTAGCGGGAGACACCGGGGAGCTGTTTTTT. This encodes CASSALAGDTGELFF.

This clone was seen once. This rearrangement joins TRBV7-6 to TRBJ2-2; D not certain. CDR1 is SGHVS and CDR2 is FNYEAQ in the germline V gene. The CDR3 runs to 13 residues. V was clipped by 6 bases and J by 7 bases, with 12 bases between them. CDR3 sequence: CASRPREIGELFF. DNA of the CDR3: TGTGCCAGCAGGCCACGAGAAATCGGGGAGCTGTTTTTT.

The CDR3 protein is CASSPRQGLNEQYF. The CDR3 bases are TGTGCCAGCAGTCCTCGACAGGGTCTAAACGAGCAGTACTTC. This chain uses TRBV28 with TRBJ2-7; 7 nucleotides match TRBD1. The CDR3 runs 14 residues. CDR1 is MDHEN and CDR2 is SYDVKM in the germline V gene. V lost 5 bases and J lost 5; bases outside the gene matches: 9.

The chain is built from TRBV4-3 and TRBJ2-7, with TRBD2 identical over 14 bases. With 2 bases clipped from V and 2 bases from J, the junction kept 5 bases outside the gene matches. Germline CDR1 and CDR2: LGHNA and YSLEER. The length of the CDR3 is 17 residues. This chain's CDR3 is CASSQYGLAGGAYEQYF. The CDR3 coding sequence is TGCGCCAGCAGCCAATACGGACTAGCGGGAGGAGCCTACGAGCAGTACTTC.

The chain employs TRBV19 and TRBJ2-1, with 11 bases matching TRBD1. CDR3 length: 17 amino acids. The germline V gene encodes CDR1 LNHDA and CDR2 SQIVND (reference sequence). V was clipped by 3 bases and J by 7 bases; unmatched bases: 11. CDR3 in amino acids: CASSMVPGQGARNEQFF. The CDR3 nucleotides read TGTGCCAGTAGTATGGTCCCCGGACAGGGGGCAAGGAATGAGCAGTTCTTC.

This clone came up once. The V gene is TRBV4-3, the J gene TRBJ2-7, with 7 bases that match TRBD1. Per germline, CDR1 LGHNA and CDR2 YSLEER. Trimming took 0 bases from V and 2 from J; bases not matched to a gene: 4. CDR3 length: 15 amino acids. The CDR3 sequence is CASSQDPTGPYEQYF. The CDR3 DNA is TGCGCCAGCAGCCAAGATCCGACAGGGCCCTACGAGCAGTACTTC.

The chain links TRBV6-4 to TRBJ2-3; the match to TRBD2 covers 11 bases. J was trimmed by 4 bases and V by 0 bases; bases with no gene match: 0. The length of the CDR3 is 15 residues. Germline V CDR1 and CDR2: MRHNA, SNTAGT. In DNA, the CDR3 is TGTGCCAGCAGTGACTCTAGCGGGAGGGCAGATACGCAGTATTTT. This codes for CASSDSSGRADTQYF.

V and J are TRBV11-2 and TRBJ2-3, with D possibly matching TRBD2 (5 bases). This CDR3 is built from 14 residues. V was cut by 5 bases and J by 0 bases, with 9 bases left in between. In germline, CDR1 is SGHAT, CDR2 FQNNGV. CDR3 sequence: CASSRGQSTDTQYF. In DNA, the CDR3 is TGTGCCAGCAGCCGAGGGCAGAGCACAGATACGCAGTATTTT.

V usage is TRBV9 and J usage is TRBJ2-3; unclear D gene. V lost 4 bases, J lost 1 base, and 4 bases lay in between. This CDR3 has 12 amino acids. Germline V lookup: CDR1 SGDLS, CDR2 YYNGEE. CDR3 protein: CASSPGTDTQYF. CDR3 DNA sequence: TGTGCCAGCAGCCCCGGCACAGATACGCAGTATTTT.

The chain recombines TRBV5-6 with TRBJ2-7; D might be TRBD2 (6 bases). CDR3 length: 12 residues. Trimming took 5 bases from V and 1 from J, leaving 7 bases between them. CDR1 is SGHDT, CDR2 YYEEEE, per germline. The chain's CDR3 is CASSSGSYEQYF. In DNA, the CDR3 is TGTGCCAGCAGTAGCGGATCCTACGAGCAGTACTTC. The complete variable domain, with remaining parts taken from reference TRBV5-6 and TRBJ2-7, reads DAGVTQSPTHLIKTRGQQVTLRCSPKSGHDTVSWYQQALGQGPQFIFQYYEEEERQRGNFPDRFSGHQFPNYSSELNVNALLLGDSALYLCASSSGSYEQYFGPGTRLTVT.

The genes are TRBV28 and TRBJ2-2; 7 bases map to TRBD2. V shed 1 base, J shed 4 bases, and the junction held 6 bases outside the gene matches. Germline V gene lookup returns CDR1 MDHEN and CDR2 SYDVKM. The CDR3 covers 16 residues. The CDR3 coding sequence is TGTGCCAGCAGTTTATATGCGGGAGCCCGCACCGGGGAGCTGTTTTTT. It yields the protein CASSLYAGARTGELFF.

This clone was seen only once. The rearrangement links TRBV6-5 to TRBJ2-3; 8 bases align to TRBD1. CDR3 length: 13 residues. CDR1 and CDR2 from the germline V gene are MNHEY and SVGAGI. J gave up 7 bases and V 5 bases, and 5 bases lay outside the gene matches. CDR3 amino acids: CASSRTGRNTQYF. DNA of the CDR3: TGTGCCAGCAGTCGGACAGGGAGAAATACGCAGTATTTT.

The rearrangement joins TRBV27 to TRBJ2-5, with TRBD2 as a possible D gene (6 bases). The CDR3 contains 17 residues. Germline V gene data show CDR1 as MNHEY and CDR2 as SMNVEV (reference sequence). The V end was cut by 3 bases, the J end by 3 bases, with 20 bases between. DNA of the CDR3: TGTGCCAGCAGTTTTCGGGGGACGTTTAGAAGGGAAGAGACCCAGTACTTC. This encodes CASSFRGTFRREETQYF.

This chain joins TRBV6-4 and TRBJ2-3, with 13 bases aligning to TRBD2. The CDR3 covers 19 residues. Germline trimming cut 2 bases from V and 0 bases from J; bases unmatched to any gene: 8. Germline CDR1 reads MRHNA; CDR2 reads SNTAGT. The chain's CDR3 is CASSDALAGGRWSTDTQYF. CDR3 coding DNA: TGTGCCAGCAGTGACGCACTAGCGGGAGGGAGGTGGAGCACAGATACGCAGTATTTT.

The genes are TRBV5-1 and TRBJ1-2, with no clear D. Germline CDR1 reads SGHRS; CDR2 reads YFSETQ. V was pared by 4 bases and J by 7 bases, with 20 bases between. The CDR3 covers 15 residues. The CDR3 is CASSPERPYEGGYTF. The CDR3 bases are TGCGCCAGCAGCCCGGAACGTCCATACGAGGGTGGCTACACCTTC.

The CDR3 nucleotides are TGTGCCACCAGCTCCCGAGGGGGACAGGGAAGTGGCTACACCTTC. Protein sequence: CATSSRGGQGSGYTF. The genes are TRBV15 and TRBJ1-2; TRBD1 aligns across 9 bases. V trimming: 5 bases; J trimming: 7 bases; junction bases outside the gene matches: 11. The CDR3 runs 15 residues. The V gene's germline CDR1 is LNHNV and CDR2 YYDKDF (reference sequence).

The chain couples TRBV6-1 to TRBJ2-7; D may be TRBD1 (5 bases). Trimming removed 2 bases at V and 2 bases at J, with 13 bases between. The germline V gene has CDR1 MNHNS and CDR2 SASEGT. This CDR3 is 15 amino acids long. The CDR3 loop is CASSERQLRTYEQYF. The CDR3 DNA sequence: TGTGCCAGCAGTGAACGACAGTTGAGAACCTACGAGCAGTACTTC.